This T cell receptor beta chain is drawn from a study of blood T cell repertoires in COVID-19. Study overall: Italy, Spain and the United States were the sources of the convalescent and acute COVID-19 samples.

The CDR3 runs to 14 residues. V lost 7 bases to trimming and J lost 5 bases; unmatched junction nucleotides: 10. Germline values: CDR1 LNHNV, CDR2 YYDKDF (reference sequence). This table comes from immunoSEQ multiplex PCR, and its TCRdb copy is limited to in-frame clones, with some not included. Among almost 400,000 clones listed, 70% to 90% were seen once. Individuals aged roughly 18 to 95 years were recruited from about two dozen US areas. Researchers sorted participants into cohorts using their self-reported clinical history. The chain recombines TRBV15 with TRBJ2-7, with 8 bases matching TRBD1. This TCR derives from a woman in her twenties or thirties with acute COVID-19. Source material: PBMCs or T cells enriched from blood (not recorded which). The CDR3 is CATTQRSRGHEQYF. DNA of the CDR3: TGTGCCACCACCCAGAGGTCCAGGGGGCACGAGCAGTACTTC.